This passage covers 8 T cell receptor beta chains from one sample sequenced in a study of tumor and adjacent non-tumor tissue in lung cancer (dated by TCRdb to 2017 to 2018). Libraries were built with multiplex PCR. Sequencing was performed on an Illumina HiSeq 2500. TCRbeta libraries were built by three rounds of nested PCR using primers (Table S4), following protocols modified from ARM-PCR. Starting from the raw public reads, TCRdb applied fastp trimming at Q25, assembled clones with MiXCR and retained in-frame beta chains. Rows matching on CDR3 protein sequence are summarized as one entry with the most common DNA and genes. This sample gives about 85,000 distinct CDR3 sequences in total; roughly three fifths of them show up just once. About 15% of the sample rests with the top ten. RNA was isolated from bulk unsorted tissue, and RNA quality was assessed with a NanoDrop ND-1000 and an Agilent 2100.

Sequencing was carried out using lung tumor tissue. These TCRs come from a man aged 65 to 79 with non-small cell lung cancer.

For this clonotype: Because the CDR3 is missing its conserved closing phenylalanine or tryptophan, this is likely a read error. The chain links TRBV5-1 to TRBJ2-3; D not certain. V gave up 5 bases and J gave up 0 bases, with 7 bases separating them. The CDR3 runs to 13 residues. Germline assignment: CDR1 SGHRS and CDR2 YFSETQ. Written as DNA, the CDR3 is TGCGCCAGCAGATTCTCTAGCACAGATACGCAGTATATT. It codes for CASRFSSTDTQYI.

This clonotype came up a few times. The CDR3 spells CASSSERASGQPQHF. The CDR3 DNA sequence: TGTGCCAGCAGCTCTGAACGGGCTTCGGGGCAGCCCCAGCATTTT. The V call is TRBV7-9, the J call TRBJ1-5, with D hard to call. The germline gives CDR1 SEHNR, CDR2 FQNEAQ (reference sequence). Between the trimmed V and J ends, which lost 4 bases and 7 bases, there was a span of 17 bases. CDR3 length: 15 amino acids.

This clonotype occurred many times. The J gene is TRBJ2-7, the V gene TRBV4-2; D could derive from TRBD1 or TRBD2 (5 bases each). The CDR3 loop spans 16 amino acids. V lost 4 bases and J 0 bases, leaving 16 bases between the germline ends. Germline CDR1 reads LGHNA; CDR2 reads YNFKEQ. The CDR3 sequence is CASSPYRDASSYEQYF. CDR3 coding DNA: TGTGCCAGCAGCCCCTACCGGGACGCAAGCTCCTACGAGCAGTACTTC.

With respect to this clonotype: The junction shows a germline mismatch at one end, possibly a read error. The chain carries TRBV20-1 and TRBJ2-5; 8 nucleotides line up with TRBD2. The CDR3 runs 13 residues. Germline values: CDR1 DFQATT, CDR2 SNEGSKA (reference sequence). The CDR3 loop is CSVPHLRGETHYF. As DNA, the CDR3 is TGCAGTGTTCCCCATCTGCGGGGGGAGACCCACTACTTC.

Sample share makes this clonotype large. This chain links TRBV6-5 with TRBJ2-7; no clear D gene. Per germline, CDR1 MNHEY and CDR2 SVGAGI. The CDR3 has 13 amino acids. The germline V and J ends were trimmed by 4 bases and 2 bases, with 9 bases remaining between them. As DNA, the CDR3 is TGTGCCAGCAGTTTGACATTTACCTACGAGCAGTACTTC. Protein product: CASSLTFTYEQYF.

A word on this clonotype: One end of the junction is discordant with germline, which a read error may explain. The V and J genes are TRBV4-1 and TRBJ2-7, with TRBD2 identical over 9 bases. Per the germline V gene, CDR1 is MGHRA and CDR2 is YSYEKL. This CDR3 spans 16 amino acids. This CDR3 is CATSQVVTSGRYEQYF. In nucleotides, the CDR3 is TGTGCCACCAGCCAAGTTGTCACTAGCGGGCGTTACGAACAGTACTTC.

The rearrangement uses TRBV12-3 or TRBV12-4 and TRBJ2-6; no firm D call. CDR3 size: 13 residues. With 8 bases removed from V and 16 bases from J, the gap between germline ends came to 21 bases. The CDR3 DNA reads TGTGCCAGCGGCCCGACGACTGGCCTGAAACTGACTTTC. It translates to CASGPTTGLKLTF.

As regards this clonotype: A much larger clone lies a single base off, so this may be a read error. This chain uses TRBV14 with TRBJ2-7; D call uncertain. This CDR3 is 10 amino acids long. V gave up 4 bases and J gave up 3 bases, with 1 base separating them. Germline V gene sequence: CDR1 SGHDN, CDR2 FVKESK. CDR3 sequence: CASSLYEQYF. The CDR3 region has the DNA TGTGCCAGCAGCCTCTACGAGCAGTACTTC.